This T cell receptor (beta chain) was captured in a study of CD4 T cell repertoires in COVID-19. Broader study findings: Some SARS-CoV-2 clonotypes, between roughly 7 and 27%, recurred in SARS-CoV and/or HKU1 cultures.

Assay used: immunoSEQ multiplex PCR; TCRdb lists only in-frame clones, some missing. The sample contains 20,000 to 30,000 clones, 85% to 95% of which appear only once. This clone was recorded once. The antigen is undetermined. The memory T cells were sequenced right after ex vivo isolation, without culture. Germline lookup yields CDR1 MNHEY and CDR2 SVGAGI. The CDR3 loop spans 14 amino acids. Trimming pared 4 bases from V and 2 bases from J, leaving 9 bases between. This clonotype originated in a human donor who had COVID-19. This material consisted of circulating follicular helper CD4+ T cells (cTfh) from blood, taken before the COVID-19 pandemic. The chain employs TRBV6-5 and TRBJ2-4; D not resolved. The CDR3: CASSSRITKNIQYF. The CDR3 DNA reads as TGTGCCAGCAGTTCGAGGATAACCAAAAACATTCAGTACTTC.